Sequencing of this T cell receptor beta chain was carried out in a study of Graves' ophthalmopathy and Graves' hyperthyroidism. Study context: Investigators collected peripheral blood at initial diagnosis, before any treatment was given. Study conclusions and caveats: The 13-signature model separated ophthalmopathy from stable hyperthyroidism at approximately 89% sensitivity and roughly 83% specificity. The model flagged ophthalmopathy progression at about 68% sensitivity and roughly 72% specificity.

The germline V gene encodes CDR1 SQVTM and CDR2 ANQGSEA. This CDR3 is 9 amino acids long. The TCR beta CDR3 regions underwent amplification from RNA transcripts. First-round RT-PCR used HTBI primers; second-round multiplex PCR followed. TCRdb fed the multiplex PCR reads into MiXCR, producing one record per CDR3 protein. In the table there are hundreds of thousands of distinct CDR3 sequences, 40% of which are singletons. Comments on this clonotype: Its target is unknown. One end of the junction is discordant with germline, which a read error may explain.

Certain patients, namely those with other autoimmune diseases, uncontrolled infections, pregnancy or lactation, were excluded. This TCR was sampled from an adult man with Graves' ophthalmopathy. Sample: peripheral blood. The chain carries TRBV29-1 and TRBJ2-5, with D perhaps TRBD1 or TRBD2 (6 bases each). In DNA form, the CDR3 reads TGCAGCGTACAAGGGGGGAGCTTCTTC. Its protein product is CSVQGGSFF.